Presented here are 17 T cell receptor beta chains from one specimen sequenced in a study of control samples from healthy donors and cancer patients. The repertoire was sequenced with immunoSEQ multiplex PCR; TCRdb's copy has only in-frame clones and lacks some. The sample gives 100,000 to 150,000 clones, about 86% of which show up once; around 10% is in the top ten. The sample comprised blood. Receptors originate from a man aged 25-45 years in good health.

This chain uses TRBV5-5 with TRBJ1-1; D is ambiguous. The CDR3 contains 13 residues. The germline V gene encodes CDR1 SGHKS and CDR2 YYEKEE (reference sequence). Trimming took 1 base from V and 2 from J, leaving 6 bases between them. In nucleotides, the CDR3 is TGTGCCAGCAGCTTGACAGACAACACTGAAGCTTTCTTT. Translation: CASSLTDNTEAFF.

The chain combines TRBV9 with TRBJ1-4; 9 nucleotides align to TRBD1. This CDR3 comprises 15 residues. Germline values: CDR1 SGDLS, CDR2 YYNGEE. Trimming at V came to 1 base and at J to 6 bases, leaving 4 bases not matched to a gene. CDR3 protein: CASSVWDRVYEKLFF. The CDR3, as DNA: TGTGCCAGCAGCGTATGGGACAGGGTGTATGAAAAACTGTTTTTT.

This rearrangement joins TRBV7-2 to TRBJ2-7, with D possibly matching TRBD2 (5 bases). The CDR3 has 13 residues. Between the trimmed V and J ends, which lost 3 bases and 5 bases, there was a span of 11 bases. In germline, CDR1 is SGHTA, CDR2 FQGNSA. The DNA of the CDR3 is TGTGCCAGCAGCTTGGTCCCGGGAAACGAGCAGTACTTC. Translated, it gives CASSLVPGNEQYF. Using reference TRBV7-2 and TRBJ2-7 for the parts outside the CDR3, the full variable domain is GAGVSQSPSNKVTEKGKDVELRCDPISGHTALYWYRQSLGQGLEFLIYFQGNSAPDKSGLPSDRFSAERTGGSVSTLTIQRTQQEDSAVYLCASSLVPGNEQYFGPGTRLTVT.

This clone has only one observation. The chain joins TRBV11-2 to TRBJ1-2; the D gene is possibly TRBD1 (6 bases). Germline assignment: CDR1 SGHAT and CDR2 FQNNGV. V was pared by 4 bases and J by 10 bases, with 13 bases between. CDR3 length equals 12 residues. CDR3 residues: CASSSGHWDYTF. The DNA of the CDR3 is TGTGCCAGCAGCTCGGGACACTGGGACTACACCTTC.

The gene calls are TRBV7-9 and TRBJ1-1; possible D gene TRBD1, 6 bases. CDR1 is SEHNR, CDR2 FQNEAQ, per germline (reference sequence). Trimming cost V 7 bases and J 7 bases, with 16 bases left between them. This CDR3 is 13 amino acids long. The CDR3 here is CASNPGDRHEAFF. The CDR3 region has the DNA TGTGCCAGCAACCCCGGAGACAGGCATGAAGCTTTCTTT.

This clone was seen repeatedly, ten times or more. The chain combines TRBV6-2 or TRBV6-3 with TRBJ1-6; D not certain. Germline loops: CDR1 MNHEY, CDR2 SVGEGT. The CDR3 has 16 residues. V was shortened by 0 bases and J by 7 bases, with 13 bases between the two germline ends. This chain's CDR3 is CASSYSKGYLNSPLHF. The CDR3 DNA is TGTGCCAGCAGTTACTCGAAGGGTTACCTCAATTCACCCCTCCACTTT.

The rearrangement links TRBV2 to TRBJ1-1; perhaps TRBD1 as D (5 bases). CDR1 is SNHLY, CDR2 FYNNEI, per germline. This CDR3 has 13 amino acids. The V gene lost 6 bases and the J gene lost 3 bases, with 11 bases spanning the gap. In nucleotides, the CDR3 is TGTGCCAGCAGAGAGGGGAGAGACACTGAAGCTTTCTTT. Protein: CASREGRDTEAFF. Full variable domain (remainder filled in from reference TRBV2 and TRBJ1-1): EPEVTQTPSHQVTQMGQEVILRCVPISNHLYFYWYRQILGQKVEFLVSFYNNEISEKSEIFDDQFSVERPDGSNFTLKIRSTKLEDSAMYFCASREGRDTEAFFGQGTRLTVV.

The chain combines TRBV5-6 with TRBJ2-3; no definite D call. V was trimmed by 1 base and J by 1 base, leaving 10 bases between them. The CDR3 extends over 15 amino acids. The germline V gene has CDR1 SGHDT and CDR2 YYEEEE. The CDR3 region is CASSLWVRRTDTQYF. CDR3 bases: TGTGCCAGCAGCTTGTGGGTTAGACGCACAGATACGCAGTATTTT.

J is TRBJ2-2 and V is TRBV29-1, with D possibly matching TRBD1 (6 bases). With 7 bases removed from V and 6 bases from J, the gap between germline ends came to 24 bases. Germline V gene sequence: CDR1 SQVTM, CDR2 ANQGSEA. The CDR3 is 16 amino acids. CDR3 in amino acids: CSGLRMGAKYSGELFF. CDR3 sequence (DNA): TGCAGCGGCCTTAGGATGGGGGCTAAGTATTCCGGGGAGCTGTTTTTT.

The J gene is TRBJ1-2, the V gene TRBV7-9; possible D gene TRBD1, 5 bases. Germline loops: CDR1 SEHNR, CDR2 FQNEAQ (reference sequence). The CDR3 is 11 residues long. Deletions cut 10 bases from V and 2 bases from J, with 8 bases between. The CDR3 spells CATGINYGYTF. CDR3 coding DNA: TGTGCCACAGGGATAAACTATGGCTACACCTTC.

The CDR3 DNA reads as TGTGCCAGCTCACCTGGGACAGGAACTTCAACTAATGAAAAACTGTTTTTT. It yields the protein CASSPGTGTSTNEKLFF. The chain uses TRBV18 and TRBJ1-4; 8 positions match TRBD1. CDR1 and CDR2 (germline): KGHSH, LQKENI. The junction had 6 bases not matched to a gene; V was cut back by 3 bases and J by 0 bases. This CDR3 has 17 amino acids.

The chain recombines TRBV9 with TRBJ2-2, with D possibly TRBD1 on 5 matching bases. The CDR3 is 15 amino acids. Germline values: CDR1 SGDLS, CDR2 YYNGEE. Trimming cost V 0 bases and J 4 bases, with 10 bases left between them. CDR3 sequence reads: CASSVEGRVTGELFF. The CDR3 region has the DNA TGTGCCAGCAGCGTAGAAGGCAGGGTCACCGGGGAGCTGTTTTTT.

CDR3 sequence (DNA): TGCGCCAGCAGCTTGGAGGGCAGGGAAGTCGGGGGCGATGAGCAGTTCTTC. This translates into CASSLEGREVGGDEQFF. V is TRBV5-1 and J is TRBJ2-1; perhaps D is TRBD1 or TRBD2 (6 bases each). The V gene's germline CDR1 is SGHRS and CDR2 YFSETQ. V lost 0 bases to trimming and J lost 8 bases, with 21 bases between them. The CDR3 sequence is 17 residues long.

This sequence joins TRBV29-1 and TRBJ1-6; possible D gene TRBD1, 6 bases. Germline V lookup: CDR1 SQVTM, CDR2 ANQGSEA. The CDR3 length is 18 residues. V was cut by 0 bases and J by 8 bases, with 23 bases left in between. The CDR3 DNA reads as TGCAGCGTTGAAGATTGGCCGGGACACCGACAAGGGGATTCACCCCTCCACTTT. Its translation: CSVEDWPGHRQGDSPLHF.

The chain uses TRBV19 and TRBJ2-1; TRBD2 agrees at 12 bases. There are 15 residues in the CDR3. Per germline, CDR1 LNHDA and CDR2 SQIVND (reference sequence). Unmatched junction bases numbered 7, after V lost 6 bases and J lost 7 bases. CDR3 sequence reads: CASSDTSGGSNEQFF. Written as DNA, the CDR3 is TGTGCCAGTAGCGATACTAGCGGGGGGAGTAATGAGCAGTTCTTC.

This clone was seen just once. CDR3 loop: CASSLEGTGGNYGYTF. The CDR3 nucleotides are TGTGCCAGCAGCTTAGAAGGGACAGGGGGCAACTATGGCTACACCTTC. The gene calls are TRBV13 and TRBJ1-2, with 12 positions matching TRBD1. Germline assignment: CDR1 PRHDT and CDR2 FYEKMQ (reference sequence). The J segment lost 2 bases and the V segment lost 1 base, leaving 2 bases of the junction unmatched. The CDR3 contains 16 residues.

The V call is TRBV7-2, the J call TRBJ2-3; D may be TRBD1 or TRBD2 (6 bases each). This CDR3 contains 14 residues. Germline V gene lookup returns CDR1 SGHTA and CDR2 FQGNSA. Trimming cost V 6 bases and J 0 bases, with 10 bases left between them. Here the CDR3 DNA reads TGTGCCAGCAGGATAGGGGGGAGCACAGATACGCAGTATTTT. Translating gives CASRIGGSTDTQYF.